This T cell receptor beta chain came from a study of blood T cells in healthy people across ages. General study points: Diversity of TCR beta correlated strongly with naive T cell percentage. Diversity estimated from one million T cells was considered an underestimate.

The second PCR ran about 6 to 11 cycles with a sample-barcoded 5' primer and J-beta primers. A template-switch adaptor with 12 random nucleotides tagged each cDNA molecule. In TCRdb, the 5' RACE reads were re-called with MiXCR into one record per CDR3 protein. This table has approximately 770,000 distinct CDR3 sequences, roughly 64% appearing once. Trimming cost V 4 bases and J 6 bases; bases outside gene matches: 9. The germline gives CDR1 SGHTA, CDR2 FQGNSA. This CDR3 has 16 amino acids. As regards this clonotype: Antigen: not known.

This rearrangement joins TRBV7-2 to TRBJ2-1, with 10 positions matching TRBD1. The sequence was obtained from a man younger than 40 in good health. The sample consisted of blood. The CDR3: CASSSSGTGVINEQFF. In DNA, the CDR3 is TGTGCCAGCAGCTCTTCCGGGACAGGGGTGATCAATGAGCAGTTCTTC.